This T cell receptor (beta chain) was sequenced during a study of blood T cells in healthy people across ages. Study results and limitations: From one million sequenced T cells, diversity estimates were lower bounds. Higher diversity, along with more naive CD4+ cells, distinguished long-lived donors from aged donors.

On this clonotype: Its matching antigen is unknown.

Sample-barcoded 5' priming and a J-beta primer mix drove a second PCR of about 6 to 12 cycles. Unique molecular identifiers of 12 random nucleotides labeled each cDNA. TCRdb used MiXCR to reprocess the 5' RACE reads, holding one entry per CDR3 protein. The sample has around 1,600,000 distinct CDR3 sequences; approximately 43% are singletons. Extractions gave at least 5.5 micrograms of total RNA per sample. The CDR3 has 20 residues. CDR1 MNHEY and CDR2 SVGEGT come from the germline V gene. The rearrangement uses TRBV6-2 or TRBV6-3 and TRBJ2-5; D may be TRBD1 or TRBD2 (5 bases each). TRBJ2-7 explains the end of the DNA better; the J call may be wrong. The sequenced material came from blood. The TCR sequence derives from a woman between 18 and 29 years old in good health. The CDR3 DNA sequence: TGTGCCAGCAGTTACTCGAAACCGGGGCGGGCCGCCGGGGTCGTGGACGAGCAGTACTTC. It codes for CASSYSKPGRAAGVVDEQYF.